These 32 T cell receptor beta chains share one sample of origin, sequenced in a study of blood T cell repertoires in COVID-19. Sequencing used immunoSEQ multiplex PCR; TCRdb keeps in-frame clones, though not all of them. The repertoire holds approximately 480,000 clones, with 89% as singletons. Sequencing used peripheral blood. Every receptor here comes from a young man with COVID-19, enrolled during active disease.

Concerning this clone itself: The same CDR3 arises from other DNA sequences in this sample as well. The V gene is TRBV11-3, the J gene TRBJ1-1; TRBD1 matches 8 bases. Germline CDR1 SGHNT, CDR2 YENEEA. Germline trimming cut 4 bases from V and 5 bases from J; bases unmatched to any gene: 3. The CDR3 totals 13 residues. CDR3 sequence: CASSSGGRTEAFF. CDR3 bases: TGTGCCAGCAGCTCAGGGGGCCGGACTGAAGCTTTCTTT.

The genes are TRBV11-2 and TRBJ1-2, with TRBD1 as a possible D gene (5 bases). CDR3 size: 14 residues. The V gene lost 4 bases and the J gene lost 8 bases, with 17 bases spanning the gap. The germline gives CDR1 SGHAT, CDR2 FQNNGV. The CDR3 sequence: CASSSVGGLGGYTF. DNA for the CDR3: TGTGCCAGCAGCTCCGTGGGGGGTTTGGGAGGCTACACCTTC. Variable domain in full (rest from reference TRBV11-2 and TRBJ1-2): EAGVAQSPRYKIIEKRQSVAFWCNPISGHATLYWYQQILGQGPKLLIQFQNNGVVDDSQLPKDRFSAERLKGVDSTLKIQPAKLEDSAVYLCASSSVGGLGGYTFGSGTRLTVV.

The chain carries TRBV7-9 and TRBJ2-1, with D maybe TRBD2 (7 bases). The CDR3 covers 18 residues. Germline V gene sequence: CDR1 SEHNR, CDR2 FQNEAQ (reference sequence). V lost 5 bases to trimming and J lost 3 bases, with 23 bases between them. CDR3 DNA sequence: TGTGCCAGCAGCGATTCCCTTTTTAGGGGGGGTATCTACAATGAGCAGTTCTTC. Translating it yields CASSDSLFRGGIYNEQFF. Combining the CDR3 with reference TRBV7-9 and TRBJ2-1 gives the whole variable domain DTGVSQNPRHKITKRGQNVTFRCDPISEHNRLYWYRQTLGQGPEFLTYFQNEAQLEKSRLLSDRFSAERPKGSFSTLEIQRTEQGDSAMYLCASSDSLFRGGIYNEQFFGPGTRLTVL.

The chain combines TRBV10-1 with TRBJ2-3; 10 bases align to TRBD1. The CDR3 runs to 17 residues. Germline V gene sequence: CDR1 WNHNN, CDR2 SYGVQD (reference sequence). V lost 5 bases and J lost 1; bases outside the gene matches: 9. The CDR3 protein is CASSPAAGTGGTDTQYF. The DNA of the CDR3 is TGCGCCAGCAGTCCGGCTGCCGGGACAGGGGGCACAGATACGCAGTATTTT.

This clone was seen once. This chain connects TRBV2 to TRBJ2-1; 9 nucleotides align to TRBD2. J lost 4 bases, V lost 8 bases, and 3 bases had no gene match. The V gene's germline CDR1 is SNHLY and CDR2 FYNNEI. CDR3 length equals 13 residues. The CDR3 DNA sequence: TGTGCCAGCGGGACTAGCAGTTACAATGAGCAGTTCTTC. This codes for CASGTSSYNEQFF.

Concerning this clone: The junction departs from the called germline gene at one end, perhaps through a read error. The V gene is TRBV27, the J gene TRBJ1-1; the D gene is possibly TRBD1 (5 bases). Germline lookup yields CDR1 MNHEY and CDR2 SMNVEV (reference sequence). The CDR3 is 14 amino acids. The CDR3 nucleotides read TGTGCCAGCAGTTCGGGCCGGGGGAACGCTGAAGCTTTCTTT. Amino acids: CASSSGRGNAEAFF.

The CDR3 DNA is TGTGCCAGCAGCCAAGATCCCACAGGGTCTGGGGCCAACGTCCTGACTTTC. It codes for CASSQDPTGSGANVLTF. The rearrangement joins TRBV3-1 (or the pseudogene TRBV3-2) to TRBJ2-6; D possibly corresponds to TRBD1 (6 bases). The CDR3 is 17 amino acids. Germline-derived CDR1 and CDR2 are LGHDT and YNNKEL (reference sequence). Trimming took off 0 bases at V and 1 base at J, with 10 bases between the two ends.

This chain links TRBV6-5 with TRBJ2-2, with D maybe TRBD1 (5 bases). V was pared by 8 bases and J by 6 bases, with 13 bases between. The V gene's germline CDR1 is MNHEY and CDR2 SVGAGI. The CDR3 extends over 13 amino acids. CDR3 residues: CASGTMTAGELFF. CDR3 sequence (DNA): TGTGCCAGCGGCACAATGACAGCCGGGGAGCTGTTTTTT.

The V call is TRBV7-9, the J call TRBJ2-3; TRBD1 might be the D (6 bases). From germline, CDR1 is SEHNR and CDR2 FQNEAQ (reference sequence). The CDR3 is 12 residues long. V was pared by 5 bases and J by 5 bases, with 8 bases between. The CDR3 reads CASSPRGDTQYF. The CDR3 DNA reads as TGTGCCAGCAGCCCCAGGGGAGATACGCAGTATTTT.

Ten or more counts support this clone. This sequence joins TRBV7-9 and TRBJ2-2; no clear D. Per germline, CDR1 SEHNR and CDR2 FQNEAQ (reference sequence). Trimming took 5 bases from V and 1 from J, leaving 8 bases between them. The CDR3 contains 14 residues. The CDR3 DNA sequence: TGTGCCAGCAGCCCCGTTTGGAACACCGGGGAGCTGTTTTTT. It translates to CASSPVWNTGELFF.

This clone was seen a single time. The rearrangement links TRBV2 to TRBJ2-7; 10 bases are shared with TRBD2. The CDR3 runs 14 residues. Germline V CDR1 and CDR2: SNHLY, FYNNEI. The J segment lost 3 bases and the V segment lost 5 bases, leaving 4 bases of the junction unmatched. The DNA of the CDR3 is TGTGCCAGCAGTCGGACTAGCGGAAACTACGAGCAGTACTTC. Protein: CASSRTSGNYEQYF.

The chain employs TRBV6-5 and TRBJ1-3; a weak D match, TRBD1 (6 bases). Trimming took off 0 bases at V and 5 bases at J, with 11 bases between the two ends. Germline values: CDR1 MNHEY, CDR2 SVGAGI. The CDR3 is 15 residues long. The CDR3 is CASSYSMGHRNTIYF. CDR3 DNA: TGTGCCAGCAGTTACTCGATGGGACACAGAAACACCATATATTTT.

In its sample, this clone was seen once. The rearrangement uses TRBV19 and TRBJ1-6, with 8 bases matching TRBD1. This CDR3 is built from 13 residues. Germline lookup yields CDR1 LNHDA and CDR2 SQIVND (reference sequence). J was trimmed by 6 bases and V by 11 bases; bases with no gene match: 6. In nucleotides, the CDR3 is TGTGCCTCGACAGGGGACGGTAATTCACCCCTCCACTTT. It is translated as CASTGDGNSPLHF. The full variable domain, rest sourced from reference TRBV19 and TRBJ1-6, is DGGITQSPKYLFRKEGQNVTLSCEQNLNHDAMYWYRQDPGQGLRLIYYSQIVNDFQKGDIAEGYSVSREKKESFPLTVTSAQKNPTAFYLCASTGDGNSPLHFGNGTRLTVT.

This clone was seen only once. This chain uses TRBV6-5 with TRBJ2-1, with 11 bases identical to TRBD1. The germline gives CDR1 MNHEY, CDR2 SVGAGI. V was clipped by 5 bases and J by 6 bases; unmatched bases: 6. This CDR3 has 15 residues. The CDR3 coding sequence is TGTGCCAGCAGTCGGGACAGGGGGTGGGGCAATGAGCAGTTCTTC. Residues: CASSRDRGWGNEQFF.

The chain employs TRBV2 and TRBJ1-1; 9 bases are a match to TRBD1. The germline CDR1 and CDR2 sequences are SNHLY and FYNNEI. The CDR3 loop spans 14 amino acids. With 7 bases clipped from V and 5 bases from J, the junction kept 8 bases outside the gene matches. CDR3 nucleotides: TGTGCCAGCATCAAGACAGGGGGTAATACTGAAGCTTTCTTT. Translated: CASIKTGGNTEAFF.

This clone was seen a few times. The CDR3 nucleotides are TGTGCCAGCAGTCCTCCGCGGACTAGCTGGTCATACGAGCAGTACTTC. It encodes CASSPPRTSWSYEQYF. This chain connects TRBV27 to TRBJ2-7; 8 positions agree with TRBD2. Losses at the gene ends were 5 bases for V and 4 bases for J; bases not matched to a gene: 13. The CDR3 is made up of 16 amino acids. The germline CDR1 and CDR2 sequences are MNHEY and SMNVEV (reference sequence).

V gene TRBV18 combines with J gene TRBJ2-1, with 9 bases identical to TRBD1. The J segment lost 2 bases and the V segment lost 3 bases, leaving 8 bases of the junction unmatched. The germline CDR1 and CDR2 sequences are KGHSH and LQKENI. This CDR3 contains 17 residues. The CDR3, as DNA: TGTGCCAGCTCACCGGACAGGGGCGGTCCGGCCTACAATGAGCAGTTCTTC. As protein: CASSPDRGGPAYNEQFF.

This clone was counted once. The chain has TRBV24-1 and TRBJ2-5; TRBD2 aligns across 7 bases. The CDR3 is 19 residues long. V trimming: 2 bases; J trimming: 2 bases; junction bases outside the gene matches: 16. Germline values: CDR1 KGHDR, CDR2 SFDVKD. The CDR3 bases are TGTGCCACCAGTGATTCCTCAACTCTTGCGGGAGTGGAACAAGAGACCCAGTACTTC. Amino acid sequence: CATSDSSTLAGVEQETQYF.

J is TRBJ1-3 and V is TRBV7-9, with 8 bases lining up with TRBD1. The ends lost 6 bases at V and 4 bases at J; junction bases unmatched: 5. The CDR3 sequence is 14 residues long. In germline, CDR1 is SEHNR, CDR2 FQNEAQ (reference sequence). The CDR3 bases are TGTGCCAGCAGTAAGGGACAGGCGGGAAACACCATATATTTT. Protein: CASSKGQAGNTIYF.

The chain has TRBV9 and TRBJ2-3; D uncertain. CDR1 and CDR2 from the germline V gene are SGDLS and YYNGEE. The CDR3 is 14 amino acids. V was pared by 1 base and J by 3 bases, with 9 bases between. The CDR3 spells CASSVWQFTDTQYF. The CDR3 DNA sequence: TGTGCCAGCAGCGTATGGCAGTTTACAGATACGCAGTATTTT.

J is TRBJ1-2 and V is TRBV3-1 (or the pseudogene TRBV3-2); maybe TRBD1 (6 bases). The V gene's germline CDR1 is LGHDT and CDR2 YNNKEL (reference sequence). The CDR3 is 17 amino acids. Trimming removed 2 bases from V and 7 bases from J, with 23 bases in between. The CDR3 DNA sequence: TGTGCCAGCAGCCAAATTTTTCGGGCAGGGGTTTGGCGTGGCTACACCTTC. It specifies CASSQIFRAGVWRGYTF.

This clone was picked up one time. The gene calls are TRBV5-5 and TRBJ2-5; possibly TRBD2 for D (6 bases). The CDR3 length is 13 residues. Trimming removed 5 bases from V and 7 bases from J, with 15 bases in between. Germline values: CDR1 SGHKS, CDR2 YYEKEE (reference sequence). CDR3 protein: CASRREGRGTQYF. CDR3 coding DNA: TGTGCCAGCAGGCGGGAAGGGCGGGGGACCCAGTACTTC.

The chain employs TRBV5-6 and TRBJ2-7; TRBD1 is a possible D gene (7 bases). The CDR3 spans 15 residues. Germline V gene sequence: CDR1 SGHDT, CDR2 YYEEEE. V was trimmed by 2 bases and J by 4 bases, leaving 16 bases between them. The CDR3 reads CASSFGQGGSYEQYF. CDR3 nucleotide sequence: TGTGCCAGCAGCTTCGGGCAGGGGGGATCTTACGAGCAGTACTTC.

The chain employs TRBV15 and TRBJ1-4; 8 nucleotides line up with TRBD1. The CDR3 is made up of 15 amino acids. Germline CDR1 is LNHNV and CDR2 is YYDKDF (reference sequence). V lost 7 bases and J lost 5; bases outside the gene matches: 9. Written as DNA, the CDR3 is TGTGCCACCAATACTCGTGGGACAGGCAATGAAAAACTGTTTTTT. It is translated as CATNTRGTGNEKLFF.

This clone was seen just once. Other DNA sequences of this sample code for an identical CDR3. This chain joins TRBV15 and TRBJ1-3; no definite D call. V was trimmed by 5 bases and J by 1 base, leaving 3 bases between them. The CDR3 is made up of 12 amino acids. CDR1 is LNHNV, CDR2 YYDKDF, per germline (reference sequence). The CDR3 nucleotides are TGTGCCACCAGCTATTCTGGAAACACCATATATTTT. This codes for CATSYSGNTIYF.

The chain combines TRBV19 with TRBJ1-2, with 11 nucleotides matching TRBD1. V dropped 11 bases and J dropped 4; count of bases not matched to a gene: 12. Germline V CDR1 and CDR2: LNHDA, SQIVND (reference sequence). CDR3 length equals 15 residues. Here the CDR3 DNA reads TGTGCCGTGCCGGACTGGACAGGGGGCGCCTATGGCTACACCTTC. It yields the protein CAVPDWTGGAYGYTF.

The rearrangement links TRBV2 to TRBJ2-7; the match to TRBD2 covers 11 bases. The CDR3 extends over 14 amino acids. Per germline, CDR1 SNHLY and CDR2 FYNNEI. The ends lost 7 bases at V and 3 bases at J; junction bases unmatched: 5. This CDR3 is CASIGTSGVYEQYF. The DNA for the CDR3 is TGTGCCAGCATAGGGACTAGCGGAGTCTACGAGCAGTACTTC.

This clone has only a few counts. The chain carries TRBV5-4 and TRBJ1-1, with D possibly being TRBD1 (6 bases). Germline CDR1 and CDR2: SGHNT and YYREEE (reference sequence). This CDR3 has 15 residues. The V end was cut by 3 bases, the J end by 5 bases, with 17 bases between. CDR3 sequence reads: CASSSTDRLTTEAFF. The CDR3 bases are TGTGCCAGCAGCTCAACGGACAGATTAACTACTGAAGCTTTCTTT.

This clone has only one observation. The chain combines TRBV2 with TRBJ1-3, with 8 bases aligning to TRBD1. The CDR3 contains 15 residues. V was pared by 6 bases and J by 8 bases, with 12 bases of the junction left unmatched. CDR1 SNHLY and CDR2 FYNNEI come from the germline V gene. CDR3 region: CASRDGQGRLHTIYF. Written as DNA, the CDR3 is TGTGCCAGCAGGGACGGACAGGGTCGGCTGCACACCATATATTTT.

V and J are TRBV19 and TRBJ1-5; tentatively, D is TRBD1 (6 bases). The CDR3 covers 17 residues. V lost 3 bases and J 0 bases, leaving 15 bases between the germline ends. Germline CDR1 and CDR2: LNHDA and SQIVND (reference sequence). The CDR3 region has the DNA TGTGCCAGTAGTATCTTCGGACAGTTCCTTAGCAATCAGCCCCAGCATTTT. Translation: CASSIFGQFLSNQPQHF.

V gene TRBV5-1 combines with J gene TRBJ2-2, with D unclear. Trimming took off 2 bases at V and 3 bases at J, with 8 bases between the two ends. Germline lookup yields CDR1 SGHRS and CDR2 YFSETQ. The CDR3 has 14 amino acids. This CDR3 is CASSLVPDTGELFF. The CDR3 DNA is TGCGCCAGCAGCTTAGTACCGGACACCGGGGAGCTGTTTTTT.

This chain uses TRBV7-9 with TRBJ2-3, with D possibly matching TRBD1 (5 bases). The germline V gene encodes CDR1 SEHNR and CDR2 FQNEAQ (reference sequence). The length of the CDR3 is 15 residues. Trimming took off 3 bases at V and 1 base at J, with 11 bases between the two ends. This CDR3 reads CASSLWTPGTDTQYF. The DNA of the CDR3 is TGTGCCAGCAGCTTGTGGACACCCGGCACAGATACGCAGTATTTT.